The entry that follows covers one T cell receptor (beta chain) sequence. Either two negative PCRs, clearance, or symptom resolution qualified Cohort 3 donors as recovered. In germline, CDR1 is SGHDN, CDR2 FVKESK. Trimming cost V 2 bases and J 3 bases; bases outside gene matches: 7. There are 15 residues in the CDR3. This specimen comes from a study of blood T cell repertoires in COVID-19. Assay: immunoSEQ multiplex PCR; the TCRdb copy retains only in-frame clones and omits some. The table has around 250,000 clones, 80% to 90% seen once. This chain connects TRBV14 to TRBJ2-7; 7 bases line up with TRBD2. This receptor was obtained from a woman in her forties or fifties who had recovered from COVID-19. Sample: PBMCs or T cells enriched from blood (not recorded which). CDR3 bases: TGTGCCAGCAGCCAACTACGTGGGACTAACTACGAGCAGTACTTC. It translates to CASSQLRGTNYEQYF.